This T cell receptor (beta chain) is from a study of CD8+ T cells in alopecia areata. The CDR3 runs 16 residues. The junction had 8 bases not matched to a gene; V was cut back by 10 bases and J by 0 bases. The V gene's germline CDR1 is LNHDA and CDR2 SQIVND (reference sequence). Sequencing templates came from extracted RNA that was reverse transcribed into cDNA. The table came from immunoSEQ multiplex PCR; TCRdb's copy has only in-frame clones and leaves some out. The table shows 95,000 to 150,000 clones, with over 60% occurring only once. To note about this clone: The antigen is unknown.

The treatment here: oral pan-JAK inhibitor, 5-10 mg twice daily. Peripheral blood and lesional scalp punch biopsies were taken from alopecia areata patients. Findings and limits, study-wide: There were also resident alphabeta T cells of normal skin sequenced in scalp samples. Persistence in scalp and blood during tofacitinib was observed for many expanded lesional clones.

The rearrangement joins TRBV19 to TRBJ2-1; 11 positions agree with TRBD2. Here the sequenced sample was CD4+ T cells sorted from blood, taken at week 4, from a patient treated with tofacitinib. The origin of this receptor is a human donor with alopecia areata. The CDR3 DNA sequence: TGTGCCACATCCAGACTAGCGGGGCCCTCCTACAATGAGCAGTTCTTC. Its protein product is CATSRLAGPSYNEQFF. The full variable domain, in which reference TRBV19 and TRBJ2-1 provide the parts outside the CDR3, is DGGITQSPKYLFRKEGQNVTLSCEQNLNHDAMYWYRQDPGQGLRLIYYSQIVNDFQKGDIAEGYSVSREKKESFPLTVTSAQKNPTAFYLCATSRLAGPSYNEQFFGPGTRLTVL.